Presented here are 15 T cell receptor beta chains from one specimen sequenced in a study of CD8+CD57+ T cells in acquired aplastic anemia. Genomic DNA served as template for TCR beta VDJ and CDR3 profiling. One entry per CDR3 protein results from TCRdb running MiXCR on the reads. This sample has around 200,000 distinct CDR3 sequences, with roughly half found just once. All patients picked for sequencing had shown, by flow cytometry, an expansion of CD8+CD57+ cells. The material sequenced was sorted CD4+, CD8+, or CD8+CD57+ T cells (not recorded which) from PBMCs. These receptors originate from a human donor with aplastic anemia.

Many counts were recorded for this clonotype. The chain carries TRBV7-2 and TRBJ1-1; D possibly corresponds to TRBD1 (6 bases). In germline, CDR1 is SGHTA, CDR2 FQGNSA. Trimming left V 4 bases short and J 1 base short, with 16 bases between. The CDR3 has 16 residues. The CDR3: CASSSRTVRANTEAFF. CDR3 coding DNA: TGTGCCAGCAGCTCGCGGACAGTTAGGGCGAACACTGAAGCTTTCTTT.

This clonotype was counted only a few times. The CDR3 coding sequence is TGTGCCAGTAGTACTAGCAGTTCCCCCTACAATGAGCAGTTCTTC. Translating gives CASSTSSSPYNEQFF. The chain links TRBV19 to TRBJ2-1; possibly TRBD2 for D (5 bases). Germline V gene data show CDR1 as LNHDA and CDR2 as SQIVND (reference sequence). The CDR3 is 15 amino acids. With 4 bases removed from V and 2 bases from J, the gap between germline ends came to 12 bases.

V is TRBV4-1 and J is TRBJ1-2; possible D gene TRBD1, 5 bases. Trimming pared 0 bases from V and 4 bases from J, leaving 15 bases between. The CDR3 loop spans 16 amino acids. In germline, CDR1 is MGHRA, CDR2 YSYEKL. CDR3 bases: TGCGCCAGCAGCCAAGATCTGGGAGGGACTCCCTATGGCTACACCTTC. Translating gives CASSQDLGGTPYGYTF.

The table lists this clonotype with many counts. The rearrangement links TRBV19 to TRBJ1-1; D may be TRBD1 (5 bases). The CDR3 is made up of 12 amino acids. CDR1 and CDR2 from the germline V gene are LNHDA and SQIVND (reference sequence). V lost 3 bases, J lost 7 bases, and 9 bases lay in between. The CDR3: CASSMRDREAFF. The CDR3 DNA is TGTGCCAGTAGTATGAGGGACCGTGAAGCTTTCTTT.

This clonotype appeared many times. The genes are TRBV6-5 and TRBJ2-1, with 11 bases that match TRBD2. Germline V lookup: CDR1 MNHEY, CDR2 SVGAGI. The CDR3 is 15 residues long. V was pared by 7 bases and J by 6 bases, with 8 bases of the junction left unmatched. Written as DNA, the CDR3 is TGTGCCAGCACCGATAGCGGGAGGGCTCGCAATGAGCAGTTCTTC. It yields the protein CASTDSGRARNEQFF.

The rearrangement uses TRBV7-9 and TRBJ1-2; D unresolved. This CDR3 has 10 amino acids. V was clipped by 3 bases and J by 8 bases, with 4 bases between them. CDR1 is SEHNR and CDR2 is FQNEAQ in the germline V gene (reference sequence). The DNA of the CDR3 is TGTGCCAGCAGCTTGGAGGGCTACACCTTC. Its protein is CASSLEGYTF.

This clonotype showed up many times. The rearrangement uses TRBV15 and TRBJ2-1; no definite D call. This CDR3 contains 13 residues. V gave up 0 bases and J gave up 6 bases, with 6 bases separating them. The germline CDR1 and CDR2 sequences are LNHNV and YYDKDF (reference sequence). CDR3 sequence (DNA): TGTGCCACCAGCAGAGATTTGGGCAATGAGCAGTTCTTC. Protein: CATSRDLGNEQFF.

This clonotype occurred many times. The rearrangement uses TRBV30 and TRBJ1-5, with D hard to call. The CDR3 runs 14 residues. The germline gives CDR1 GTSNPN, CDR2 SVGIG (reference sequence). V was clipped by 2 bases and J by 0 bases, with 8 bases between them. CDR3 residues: CAWSSDNSNQPQHF. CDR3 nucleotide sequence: TGTGCCTGGAGTTCAGACAATAGCAATCAGCCCCAGCATTTT.

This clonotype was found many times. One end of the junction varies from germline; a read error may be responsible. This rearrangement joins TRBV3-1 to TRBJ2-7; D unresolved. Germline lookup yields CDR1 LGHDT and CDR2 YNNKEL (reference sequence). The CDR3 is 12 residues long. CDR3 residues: CASSQGPYEQYF. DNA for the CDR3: TGCGCCAGCAGCCAAGGGCCTTACGAGCAGTACTTC.

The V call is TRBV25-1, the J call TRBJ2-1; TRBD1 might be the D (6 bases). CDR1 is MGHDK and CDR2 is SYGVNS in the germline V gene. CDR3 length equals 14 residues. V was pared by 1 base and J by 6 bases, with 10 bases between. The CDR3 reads CASSESGVPNEQFF. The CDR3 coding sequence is TGTGCCAGCAGTGAATCAGGGGTCCCCAATGAGCAGTTCTTC.

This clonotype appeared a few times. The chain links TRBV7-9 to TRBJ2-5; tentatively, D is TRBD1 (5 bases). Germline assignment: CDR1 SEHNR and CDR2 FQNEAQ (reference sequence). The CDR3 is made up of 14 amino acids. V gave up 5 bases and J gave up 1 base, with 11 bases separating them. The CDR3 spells CASSPPQGQETQYF. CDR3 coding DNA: TGTGCCAGCAGCCCCCCTCAGGGCCAAGAGACCCAGTACTTC.

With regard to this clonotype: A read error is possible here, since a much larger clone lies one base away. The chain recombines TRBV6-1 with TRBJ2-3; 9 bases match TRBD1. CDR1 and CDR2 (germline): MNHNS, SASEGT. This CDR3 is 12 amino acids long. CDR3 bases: TGTGCCTGCAGGGACAGGGAAGATACGCAGTATTTT. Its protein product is CACRDREDTQYF.

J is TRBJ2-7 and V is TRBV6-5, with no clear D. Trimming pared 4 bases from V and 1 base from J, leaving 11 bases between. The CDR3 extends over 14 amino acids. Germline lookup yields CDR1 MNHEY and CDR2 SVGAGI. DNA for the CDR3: TGTGCCAGCAGTTCCCCAAAGCTTTCCTACGAGCAGTACTTC. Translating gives CASSSPKLSYEQYF.

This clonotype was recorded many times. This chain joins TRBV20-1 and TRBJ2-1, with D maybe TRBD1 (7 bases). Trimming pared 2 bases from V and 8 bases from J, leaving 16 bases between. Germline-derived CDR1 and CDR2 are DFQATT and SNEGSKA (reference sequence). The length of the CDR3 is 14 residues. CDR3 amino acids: CSARRPRGEDEQFF. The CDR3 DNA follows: TGCAGTGCTAGACGGCCCAGGGGGGAGGATGAGCAGTTCTTC.

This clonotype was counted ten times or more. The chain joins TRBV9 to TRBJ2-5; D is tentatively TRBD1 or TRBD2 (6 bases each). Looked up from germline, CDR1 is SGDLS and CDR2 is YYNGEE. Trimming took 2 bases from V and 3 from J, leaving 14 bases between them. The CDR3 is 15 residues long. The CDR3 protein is CASSVSGAREETQYF. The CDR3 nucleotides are TGTGCCAGCAGCGTTTCGGGGGCACGGGAAGAGACCCAGTACTTC.